This T cell receptor beta chain was retrieved from a study (dated by TCRdb to about 2016). To prepare the library, RT-PCR was applied. The instrument given in TCRdb is Illumina MiSeq. TCRdb handled the public reads itself, with Q25 trimming in fastp and clone calling in MiXCR, and kept productive beta chains. Each CDR3 protein appears once, grouped with its most common genes and DNA. This sample lists 650,000 to 800,000 distinct CDR3 sequences; over 12% were detected once. Together, the top ten hold 3.6% of the sample. Trimming takes 6 bases from V and 1 base from J, and the germline ends sit 9 bases apart. From the cysteine up to the phenylalanine, the CDR3 has a length of 13 residues. The kept DNA is CDR3 alone, 39 bases in frame from the first base. Ten or more counts support this clonotype. Its antigen target is currently unknown. Nothing much larger sits one base from this clone, and base qualities are not available.

The sample consisted of memory CD4+ T cells from blood. The sequence is built from TRBV12-3 or TRBV12-4 and TRBJ1-1, with no confident D gene call. The TCR sequence derives from a female donor in good health, serving as a healthy control. The CDR3 protein: CASSLNRNTEAFF. The nucleotide sequence reads as follows: TGTGCCAGCAGCTTGAACAGGAACACTGAAGCTTTCTTT.